Each of the 32 T cell receptor beta chains below was sequenced from the same sample in a study of shared clonotypes between healthy human individuals. The protocol was immunoSEQ multiplex PCR, while the TCRdb copy is restricted to in-frame clones and leaves out a portion. The repertoire consists of 1,400,000 or so clones, with around 98.5% occurring once and the leading ten covering roughly 0.35%. The material sequenced was naive CD4+ T cells sorted from blood. As to subset: CD45RA+ positively selected. Every receptor here comes from a young man in good health.

This clone was seen a handful of times. This CDR3 is also generated by other DNA sequences in the sample. The chain joins TRBV18 to TRBJ2-5; perhaps TRBD2 as D (5 bases). V was clipped by 6 bases and J by 4 bases, with 12 bases between them. The V gene's germline CDR1 is KGHSH and CDR2 LQKENI. The CDR3 is 13 amino acids. In nucleotides, the CDR3 is TGTGCCAGCTCCCCCGGGGTACGAGAGACCCAGTACTTC. Encoded protein: CASSPGVRETQYF.

Concerning this clone itself: The sample contains more than one DNA sequence encoding this CDR3. The chain carries TRBV18 and TRBJ2-3; perhaps TRBD2 as D (6 bases). Trimming shortened V by 6 bases and J by 2 bases, and 12 bases separated the two germline ends. The CDR3 length is 14 residues. The V gene's germline CDR1 is KGHSH and CDR2 LQKENI. The CDR3 loop reads CASSPRDSTDTQYF. The CDR3 region has the DNA TGTGCCAGCTCGCCCCGGGACTCCACAGATACGCAGTATTTT.

This chain connects TRBV15 to TRBJ2-3; D is unclear. This CDR3 is 14 amino acids long. V dropped 7 bases and J dropped 0 bases, with 11 bases sitting between them. The germline V gene encodes CDR1 LNHNV and CDR2 YYDKDF (reference sequence). CDR3 loop: CATIPHGSTDTQYF. In DNA form, the CDR3 reads TGTGCCACCATCCCGCACGGGAGCACAGATACGCAGTATTTT. Combining the CDR3 with reference TRBV15 and TRBJ2-3 gives the whole variable domain DAMVIQNPRYQVTQFGKPVTLSCSQTLNHNVMYWYQQKSSQAPKLLFHYYDKDFNNEADTPDNFQSRRPNTSFCFLDIRSPGLGDTAMYLCATIPHGSTDTQYFGPGTRLTVL.

CDR3 in DNA: TGTGCCAGCAGATCCCTACCGGGTAAAGAGACCCAGTACTTC. As protein: CASRSLPGKETQYF. J is TRBJ2-5 and V is TRBV27; D is undetermined. V was shortened by 6 bases and J by 3 bases, with 14 bases between the two germline ends. The CDR3 has 14 residues. CDR1 and CDR2 from the germline V gene are MNHEY and SMNVEV (reference sequence).

The chain carries TRBV9 and TRBJ2-5; 8 bases match TRBD2. CDR1 is SGDLS, CDR2 YYNGEE, per germline. The CDR3 extends over 14 amino acids. Unmatched junction bases numbered 2, after V lost 0 bases and J lost 4 bases. This CDR3 is CASSVVTSGETQYF. In nucleotides, the CDR3 is TGTGCCAGCAGCGTAGTTACTAGCGGAGAGACCCAGTACTTC.

The chain uses TRBV5-4 and TRBJ2-7; D might be TRBD2 (6 bases). Trimming stripped 2 bases from V and 6 bases from J, with 15 bases between. CDR1 and CDR2 (germline): SGHNT, YYREEE (reference sequence). The CDR3 is made up of 14 amino acids. CDR3 protein: CASSFNGLRGEQYF. Written as DNA, the CDR3 is TGTGCCAGCAGCTTTAATGGCCTGCGGGGCGAGCAGTACTTC.

V gene TRBV4-3 combines with J gene TRBJ2-1; D not resolved. The CDR3 has 15 amino acids. Germline assignment: CDR1 LGHNA and CDR2 YSLEER. V was pared by 2 bases and J by 5 bases, with 13 bases between. CDR3 nucleotides: TGCGCCAGCAGCCAATTGGTGGGATGGAACAATGAGCAGTTCTTC. It encodes CASSQLVGWNNEQFF.

On this clone: This specimen includes other DNA sequences encoding the same CDR3. J is TRBJ2-5 and V is TRBV5-4, with no clear D. V lost 0 bases and J 5 bases, leaving 5 bases between the germline ends. The V gene's germline CDR1 is SGHNT and CDR2 YYREEE (reference sequence). The CDR3 runs to 12 residues. CDR3 bases: TGTGCCAGCAGCTTGGTCCGGGAGACCCAGTACTTC. It is translated as CASSLVRETQYF. Full variable domain (outside the CDR3, taken from reference TRBV5-4 and TRBJ2-5): ETGVTQSPTHLIKTRGQQVTLRCSSQSGHNTVSWYQQALGQGPQFIFQYYREEENGRGNFPPRFSGLQFPNYSSELNVNALELDDSALYLCASSLVRETQYFGPGTRLLVL.

The chain has TRBV11-1 and TRBJ2-7; D is unresolved. Looked up from germline, CDR1 is SGHAT and CDR2 is FQDESV (reference sequence). V lost 6 bases, J lost 2 bases, and 14 bases lay in between. The CDR3 runs to 14 residues. This CDR3 reads CASRSDGPTYEQYF. CDR3 nucleotide sequence: TGTGCCAGCAGATCGGACGGGCCGACCTACGAGCAGTACTTC.

This chain joins TRBV5-4 and TRBJ2-3; 8 bases are shared with TRBD1. The CDR3 consists of 16 residues. CDR1 is SGHNT and CDR2 is YYREEE in the germline V gene (reference sequence). V lost 4 bases to trimming and J lost 1 base; unmatched junction nucleotides: 8. The CDR3 protein is CASSVGQGPGTDTQYF. For the CDR3, the DNA is TGTGCCAGCAGCGTCGGACAGGGTCCGGGCACAGATACGCAGTATTTT.

V and J are TRBV30 and TRBJ1-2; weak D call: TRBD1 (6 bases). Trimming stripped 0 bases from V and 6 bases from J, with 11 bases between. Germline loops: CDR1 GTSNPN, CDR2 SVGIG (reference sequence). The CDR3 is 13 amino acids. In DNA, the CDR3 is TGTGCCTGGAGTGTTCAGGGGACAAATGGCTACACCTTC. Amino acid sequence: CAWSVQGTNGYTF. The full variable domain, completed using reference TRBV30 and TRBJ1-2, is SQTIHQWPATLVQPVGSPLSLECTVEGTSNPNLYWYRQAAGRGLQLLFYSVGIGQISSEVPQNLSASRPQDRQFILSSKKLLLSDSGFYLCAWSVQGTNGYTFGSGTRLTVV.

This chain connects TRBV6-5 to TRBJ2-7; the match to TRBD2 covers 10 bases. V shed 3 bases, J shed 5 bases, and the junction held 10 bases outside the gene matches. Germline V gene sequence: CDR1 MNHEY, CDR2 SVGAGI. CDR3 size: 16 residues. The CDR3: CASSYGLAGVADEQYF. For the CDR3, the DNA is TGTGCCAGCAGTTATGGCCTAGCGGGAGTCGCCGACGAGCAGTACTTC.

This clone was found once. This rearrangement joins TRBV7-9 to TRBJ1-2; no reliable D call. The CDR3 has 14 residues. In germline, CDR1 is SEHNR, CDR2 FQNEAQ (reference sequence). V lost 5 bases and J lost 4, with 14 bases in between. Written as DNA, the CDR3 is TGTGCCAGCAGCGTGGGGAGGCCCATCTATGGCTACACCTTC. Protein product: CASSVGRPIYGYTF.

The gene calls are TRBV5-1 and TRBJ2-7; 10 bases line up with TRBD2. The J segment lost 5 bases and the V segment lost 2 bases, leaving 7 bases of the junction unmatched. CDR1 and CDR2 from the germline V gene are SGHRS and YFSETQ. The CDR3 loop spans 15 amino acids. The CDR3 reads CASSLTSGVADEQYF. CDR3 DNA sequence: TGCGCCAGCAGCTTAACTAGCGGGGTGGCCGACGAGCAGTACTTC.

This chain links TRBV29-1 with TRBJ2-1; 12 nucleotides line up with TRBD2. The trim removed 5 bases at V and 9 bases at J, leaving 11 bases unmatched. The CDR3 covers 15 residues. Germline values: CDR1 SQVTM, CDR2 ANQGSEA. The CDR3 region has the DNA TGCAGCGTTATGCCGCGACTAGCGGGAGTAGGTGAGCAGTTCTTC. Translated, it gives CSVMPRLAGVGEQFF.

The chain carries TRBV5-1 and TRBJ2-2; either TRBD1 or TRBD2 may fit D (6 bases each). The CDR3 extends over 14 amino acids. V was cut by 0 bases and J by 6 bases, with 9 bases left in between. Germline CDR1 SGHRS, CDR2 YFSETQ. Here the CDR3 reads CASSLEGGPGELFF. The CDR3 DNA follows: TGCGCCAGCAGCTTGGAGGGGGGACCCGGGGAGCTGTTTTTT. The full variable domain, its missing parts supplied by reference TRBV5-1 and TRBJ2-2, is KAGVTQTPRYLIKTRGQQVTLSCSPISGHRSVSWYQQTPGQGLQFLFEYFSETQRNKGNFPGRFSGRQFSNSRSEMNVSTLELGDSALYLCASSLEGGPGELFFGEGSRLTVL.

The J gene is TRBJ2-3, the V gene TRBV5-4; 8 nucleotides agree with TRBD2. The CDR3 is made up of 16 amino acids. With 0 bases clipped from V and 0 bases from J, the junction kept 3 bases outside the gene matches. Germline loops: CDR1 SGHNT, CDR2 YYREEE (reference sequence). CDR3 nucleotides: TGTGCCAGCAGCTTGGAACTAGCGGCTAGCACAGATACGCAGTATTTT. Its translation is CASSLELAASTDTQYF.

The chain is built from TRBV5-1 and TRBJ1-4, with TRBD1 identical over 9 bases. The ends lost 3 bases at V and 6 bases at J; junction bases unmatched: 12. The CDR3 contains 17 residues. The germline V gene encodes CDR1 SGHRS and CDR2 YFSETQ. The CDR3 here is CASSYGTGFLPDEKLFF. CDR3 nucleotides: TGCGCCAGCAGCTACGGGACAGGGTTCCTTCCGGATGAAAAACTGTTTTTT.

The genes are TRBV29-1 and TRBJ1-1, with TRBD1 as a possible D gene (5 bases). Trimming took 5 bases from V and 1 from J, leaving 14 bases between them. This CDR3 is 14 amino acids long. Per germline, CDR1 SQVTM and CDR2 ANQGSEA. The CDR3 reads CSVSLATGNTEAFF. The CDR3 DNA is TGCAGCGTTTCCCTCGCAACAGGGAACACTGAAGCTTTCTTT.

V gene TRBV25-1 combines with J gene TRBJ1-1; D remains ambiguous. Trimming left V 3 bases short and J 6 bases short, with 14 bases between. Germline lookup yields CDR1 MGHDK and CDR2 SYGVNS. The CDR3 is 14 amino acids. Here the CDR3 DNA reads TGTGCCAGCAGTGAGGGTCTGGGAACAGCTGAAGCTTTCTTT. Translation gives CASSEGLGTAEAFF. The full variable domain, its missing parts supplied by reference TRBV25-1 and TRBJ1-1, is EADIYQTPRYLVIGTGKKITLECSQTMGHDKMYWYQQDPGMELHLIHYSYGVNSTEKGDLSSESTVSRIRTEHFPLTLESARPSHTSQYLCASSEGLGTAEAFFGQGTRLTVV.

This chain uses TRBV29-1 with TRBJ2-7; a possible D gene is TRBD1 (5 bases). CDR1 SQVTM and CDR2 ANQGSEA come from the germline V gene. This CDR3 has 11 residues. Trimming stripped 8 bases from V and 4 bases from J, with 12 bases between. CDR3 in DNA: TGCAGCATTTACCAGGGTTACGAGCAGTACTTC. Translated, it gives CSIYQGYEQYF.

V gene TRBV18 combines with J gene TRBJ1-1; a possible D gene is TRBD1 (6 bases). CDR3 length equals 15 residues. CDR1 is KGHSH, CDR2 LQKENI, per germline. Trimming pared 6 bases from V and 2 bases from J, leaving 16 bases between. CDR3 bases: TGTGCCAGCTCTCGTTCGGGGGGCGAAAACACTGAAGCTTTCTTT. Its protein is CASSRSGGENTEAFF.

A single count supports this clone. This rearrangement joins TRBV28 to TRBJ2-4, with D hard to call. The CDR3 is made up of 15 amino acids. Per the germline V gene, CDR1 is MDHEN and CDR2 is SYDVKM. V was pared by 3 bases and J by 2 bases, with 11 bases between. CDR3 sequence: CASSFLIEPKNIQYF. CDR3 DNA: TGTGCCAGCAGTTTTCTAATAGAACCCAAAAACATTCAGTACTTC. Filled out from reference TRBV28 and TRBJ2-4, the complete variable domain reads DVKVTQSSRYLVKRTGEKVFLECVQDMDHENMFWYRQDPGLGLRLIYFSYDVKMKEKGDIPEGYSVSREKKERFSLILESASTNQTSMYLCASSFLIEPKNIQYFGAGTRLSVL.

The chain is built from TRBV29-1 and TRBJ2-7; D may be TRBD1 (6 bases). V dropped 7 bases and J dropped 0 bases, with 16 bases sitting between them. This CDR3 contains 14 residues. Germline V lookup: CDR1 SQVTM, CDR2 ANQGSEA. CDR3 nucleotide sequence: TGCAGCGCCCGACCGACAGGAATCTCCTACGAGCAGTACTTC. As protein: CSARPTGISYEQYF.

This chain joins TRBV9 and TRBJ2-1; 8 bases line up with TRBD2. Germline V gene lookup returns CDR1 SGDLS and CDR2 YYNGEE. The CDR3 contains 19 residues. Trimming took 0 bases from V and 10 from J; bases not matched to a gene: 21. CDR3 nucleotide sequence: TGTGCCAGCAGCGTAGTAGCACCTCCGCGGGGGGAACTAGCAGGAGAGCAGTTCTTC. This sequence encodes CASSVVAPPRGELAGEQFF.

The chain is built from TRBV10-2 and TRBJ2-7; 11 bases are a match to TRBD2. In germline, CDR1 is WSHSY, CDR2 SAAADI. The CDR3 extends over 16 amino acids. V gave up 10 bases and J gave up 0 bases; unmatched junction bases: 11. CDR3 sequence reads: CATRLAGLGSSYEQYF. CDR3 nucleotide sequence: TGCGCCACACGACTAGCGGGATTAGGTAGCTCCTACGAGCAGTACTTC.

A single count supports this clone. The rearrangement links TRBV7-9 to TRBJ2-1; D may be TRBD2 (6 bases). Trimming removed 0 bases from V and 4 bases from J, with 19 bases in between. There are 18 residues in the CDR3. The germline gives CDR1 SEHNR, CDR2 FQNEAQ (reference sequence). The DNA for the CDR3 is TGTGCCAGCAGCTTAGCGGAGGAGCGGGCACAGGATTACAATGAGCAGTTCTTC. As protein: CASSLAEERAQDYNEQFF.

This chain uses TRBV15 with TRBJ2-5; the D gene is possibly TRBD1 (6 bases). The ends were cut back, 6 bases at V and 7 bases at J, with 18 bases in the middle. The CDR3 length is 14 residues. Germline lookup yields CDR1 LNHNV and CDR2 YYDKDF (reference sequence). The CDR3 is CATSLPGTKGTQYF. DNA of the CDR3: TGTGCCACCAGTCTCCCCGGGACAAAGGGGACCCAGTACTTC.

This clone occurred once. V usage is TRBV29-1 and J usage is TRBJ2-1; TRBD2 matches at 10 bases. The CDR3 extends over 14 amino acids. After removal of 7 bases from V and 2 bases from J, the junction contained 5 bases not matched to a gene. The germline CDR1 and CDR2 sequences are SQVTM and ANQGSEA. CDR3 sequence: CSAGLADTYNEQFF. Written as DNA, the CDR3 is TGCAGCGCCGGACTAGCGGATACCTACAATGAGCAGTTCTTC.

The genes are TRBV7-2 and TRBJ1-3; D gene ambiguous. The CDR3 covers 15 residues. Germline loops: CDR1 SGHTA, CDR2 FQGNSA. V was trimmed by 4 bases and J by 0 bases, leaving 10 bases between them. In DNA, the CDR3 is TGTGCCAGCAGCTCCGGAATCTCCTCTGGAAACACCATATATTTT. Protein sequence: CASSSGISSGNTIYF. The full variable domain, its missing parts supplied by reference TRBV7-2 and TRBJ1-3, is GAGVSQSPSNKVTEKGKDVELRCDPISGHTALYWYRQSLGQGLEFLIYFQGNSAPDKSGLPSDRFSAERTGGSVSTLTIQRTQQEDSAVYLCASSSGISSGNTIYFGEGSWLTVV.

The genes are TRBV29-1 and TRBJ1-1; TRBD1 matches at 8 bases. Germline lookup yields CDR1 SQVTM and CDR2 ANQGSEA. This CDR3 has 14 amino acids. The J segment lost 4 bases and the V segment lost 3 bases, leaving 7 bases of the junction unmatched. CDR3 region: CSVESQGGLTEAFF. The CDR3 region has the DNA TGCAGCGTTGAGTCACAGGGGGGACTCACTGAAGCTTTCTTT. Full variable domain (outside the CDR3, taken from reference TRBV29-1 and TRBJ1-1): SAVISQKPSRDICQRGTSLTIQCQVDSQVTMMFWYRQQPGQSLTLIATANQGSEATYESGFVIDKFPISRPNLTFSTLTVSNMSPEDSSIYLCSVESQGGLTEAFFGQGTRLTVV.

The chain carries TRBV29-1 and TRBJ2-7; D call uncertain. The CDR3 loop spans 14 amino acids. With 8 bases removed from V and 0 bases from J, the gap between germline ends came to 17 bases. Germline CDR1 is SQVTM and CDR2 is ANQGSEA. The CDR3 DNA is TGCAGCTCCCATCAGACGGTAACCTCCTACGAGCAGTACTTC. Translation gives CSSHQTVTSYEQYF.